This T cell receptor (beta chain) is from a study of technical replicates of blood from four donors. The method was immunoSEQ multiplex PCR; TCRdb's version includes in-frame clones alone and lacks a portion of them. The sample holds fewer than 110,000 clones, over 95% seen once. Germline assignment: CDR1 SGHVS and CDR2 FNYEAQ. V was clipped by 2 bases and J by 1 base; unmatched bases: 8. CDR3 length equals 17 residues. The clonotype was recovered from a human donor in good health. The V and J genes are TRBV7-6 and TRBJ1-1; 9 bases align to TRBD1. The specimen was T cells isolated from PBMCs. CDR3 amino acids: CASSLQGQGLGNTEAFF. CDR3 sequence (DNA): TGTGCCAGCAGCTTACAGGGACAGGGTTTGGGGAACACTGAAGCTTTCTTT.